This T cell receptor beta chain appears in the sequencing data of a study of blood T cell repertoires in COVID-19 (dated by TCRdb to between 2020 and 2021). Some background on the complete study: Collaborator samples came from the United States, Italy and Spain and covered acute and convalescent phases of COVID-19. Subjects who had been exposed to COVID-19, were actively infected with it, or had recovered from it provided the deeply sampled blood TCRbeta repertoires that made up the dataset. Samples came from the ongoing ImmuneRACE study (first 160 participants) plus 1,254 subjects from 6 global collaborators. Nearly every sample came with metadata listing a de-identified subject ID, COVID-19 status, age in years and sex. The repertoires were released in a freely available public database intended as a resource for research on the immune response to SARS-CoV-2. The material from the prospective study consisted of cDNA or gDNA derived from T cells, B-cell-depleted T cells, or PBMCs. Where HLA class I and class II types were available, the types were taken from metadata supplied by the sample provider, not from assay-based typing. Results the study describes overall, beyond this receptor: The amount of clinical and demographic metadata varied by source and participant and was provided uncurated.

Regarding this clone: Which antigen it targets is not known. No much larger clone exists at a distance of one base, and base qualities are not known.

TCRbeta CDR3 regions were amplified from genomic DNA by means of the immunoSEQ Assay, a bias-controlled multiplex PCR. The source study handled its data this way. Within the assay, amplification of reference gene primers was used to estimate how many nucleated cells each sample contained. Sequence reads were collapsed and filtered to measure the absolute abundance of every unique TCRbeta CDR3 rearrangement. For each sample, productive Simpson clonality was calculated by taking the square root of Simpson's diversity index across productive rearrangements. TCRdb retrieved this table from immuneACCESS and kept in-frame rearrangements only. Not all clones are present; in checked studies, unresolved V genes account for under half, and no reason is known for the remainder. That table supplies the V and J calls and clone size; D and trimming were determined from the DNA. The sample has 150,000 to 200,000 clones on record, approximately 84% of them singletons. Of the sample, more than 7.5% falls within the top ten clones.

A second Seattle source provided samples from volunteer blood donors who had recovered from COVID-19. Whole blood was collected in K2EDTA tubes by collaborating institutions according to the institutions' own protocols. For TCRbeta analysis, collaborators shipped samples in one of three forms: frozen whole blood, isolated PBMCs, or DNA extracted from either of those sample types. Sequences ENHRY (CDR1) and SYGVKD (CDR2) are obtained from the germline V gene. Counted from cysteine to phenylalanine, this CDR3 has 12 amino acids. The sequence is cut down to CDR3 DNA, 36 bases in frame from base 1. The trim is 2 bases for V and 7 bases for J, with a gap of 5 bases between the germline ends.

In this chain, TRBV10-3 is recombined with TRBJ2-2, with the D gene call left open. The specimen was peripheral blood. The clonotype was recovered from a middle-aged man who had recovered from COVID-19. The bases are TGTGCCATCAGTGAGGCTAGCGGGGAGCTGTTTTTT. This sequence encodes CAISEASGELFF.